Below, one T cell receptor (beta chain) is given with its context. Its target is unknown. The repertoire was sequenced with immunoSEQ multiplex PCR; TCRdb's copy has only in-frame clones and lacks some. This table holds about 150,000 clones, about 87% found once. The CDR3 sequence is 18 residues long. Germline CDR1 reads SGHNT; CDR2 reads YENEEA. Trimming stripped 2 bases from V and 0 bases from J, with 19 bases between. The record originates from a study of T cell responses to AZD1222 COVID-19 vaccine. Study context: Doses given second, at about 4 or about 12 weeks, were pooled. Study-level results: Only six individuals given AZD1222 were seropositive at baseline. Mostly white British, mostly female donors; authors suggested clonal diversity may be underestimated. Sampled repertoires all dated from after the peak T cell response.

The receptor was isolated from an adult in good health. The sample consisted of peripheral blood, taken on day 0 of AZD1222 vaccination. This rearrangement joins TRBV11-3 to TRBJ1-1; tentatively, D is TRBD1 (5 bases). For the CDR3, the DNA is TGTGCCAGCAGCTTAAGGGGCGGGGGGAGAGGCATGAACACTGAAGCTTTCTTT. This sequence encodes CASSLRGGGRGMNTEAFF.